This record concerns one TCR beta chain sequence. The antigen is undetermined. This sample was taken from a study of OX40 agonist ivuxolimab in advanced cancers. General study findings and limits: The authors did not determine the antigen specificity of the expanded peripheral T cells. Averaged across samples, CD8+ T cells carried more expanded clones than CD4+ did.

Trimming removed 5 bases from V and 3 bases from J, with 20 bases in between. This CDR3 comprises 16 residues. The germline V gene encodes CDR1 SGHTA and CDR2 FQGNSA. Some clones are missing from TCRdb's copy, which holds only in-frame ones; the method was immunoSEQ multiplex PCR. The sample has tens of thousands of clones, roughly 84% seen once; the top ten hold about 0.75%. The chain joins TRBV7-2 to TRBJ2-7, with D perhaps matching TRBD2 (6 bases). The TCR was taken from an adult with an advanced solid tumor such as melanoma, head and neck, liver or kidney cancer. This sample comprised CD4+ or CD8+ T cells sorted from blood, obtained in a trial of the OX40 agonist ivuxolimab. The CDR3 reads CASSPKTTLAFYEQYF. The DNA for the CDR3 is TGTGCCAGCAGCCCGAAGACCACGCTAGCGTTCTACGAGCAGTACTTC.